These T cell receptor beta chains were read from a single sample in a study of blood T cell repertoires in COVID-19. The data were produced by immunoSEQ multiplex PCR, yet TCRdb's version contains in-frame clones alone and is incomplete. There are over 200,000 clones in the sample; 86% occur only once, and about 9.2% lies in the top ten. The sample consisted of peripheral blood. Every receptor here comes from a man in his forties or fifties who had recovered from COVID-19. The CDR3 runs from the conserved cysteine through the conserved F or W. The order of the fields is J gene, CDR3 length, V gene, D gene, clone size, CDR3 DNA, CDR3 protein. D genes are given only for firm matches. Only part of the rows carry a size: once, few, many, or a class if the clone is expanded.

TRBJ1-2 | 15 | TRBV4-3 | NA | NA | TGCGCCAGCAGCCAAGATTTAAGGGGCGGCTATGGCTACACCTTC | CASSQDLRGGYGYTF
TRBJ2-7 | 14 | TRBV11-2 | TRBD2 | NA | TGTGCCAGCAGCTCGACTAGCGGGAGTGACGAGCAGTACTTC | CASSSTSGSDEQYF
TRBJ2-7 | 16 | TRBV4-3 | TRBD1 | once | TGCGCCAGCAGCCAGGCCGGGACAGACCTGCGGAACGAGCAGTACTTC | CASSQAGTDLRNEQYF
TRBJ1-1 | 13 | TRBV25-1 | NA | NA | TGTGCCAGCAGTGAATTCATGAACACTGAAGCTTTCTTT | CASSEFMNTEAFF
TRBJ2-7 | 15 | TRBV9 | TRBD2 | NA | TGTGCCAGCAGCGTGGGACTAGCGGGGCGCTACGAGCAGTACTTC | CASSVGLAGRYEQYF
TRBJ2-3 | 18 | TRBV7-2 | TRBD2 | NA | TGTGCCAGCAGCTTCCGACCCGGGACTAGCGTTAGCACAGATACGCAGTATTTT | CASSFRPGTSVSTDTQYF
TRBJ2-7 | 12 | TRBV30 | NA | NA | TGTGCCTGGAGTGTGGCCTCCTACGAGCAGTACTTC | CAWSVASYEQYF
TRBJ1-1 | 15 | TRBV11-2 | TRBD1 | NA | TGTGCCAGCAGCTTAGGGACAGGGAGAAAAACTGAAGCTTTCTTT | CASSLGTGRKTEAFF
TRBJ2-1 | 14 | TRBV2 | TRBD2 | few | TGTGCCAGCAGGAGCGGGAGGGCAAGTAATGAGCAGTTCTTC | CASRSGRASNEQFF
TRBJ2-2 | 14 | TRBV11-2 | NA | few | TGTGCCAGCAGCATAAGGAGTAACACCGGGGAGCTGTTTTTT | CASSIRSNTGELFF
TRBJ1-5 | 15 | TRBV2 | TRBD1 | NA | TGTGCCAGCAGTGATGCAGGACAGGGGTATCAGCCCCAGCATTTT | CASSDAGQGYQPQHF
TRBJ2-1 | 17 | TRBV9 | TRBD2 | NA | TGTGCCAGCAGCGTAGGTCCGGGGGGGCTGGCTGGGAATGAGCAGTTCTTC | CASSVGPGGLAGNEQFF
TRBJ2-7 | 14 | TRBV27 | TRBD2 | NA | TGTGCCAGCACCCAGGCCAGCGGGAGCCGGGAGCAGTACTTC | CASTQASGSREQYF
TRBJ1-5 | 13 | TRBV2 | NA | NA | TGTGCCAGCAGTGACAGTTACAATCAGCCCCAGCATTTT | CASSDSYNQPQHF
TRBJ2-7 | 15 | TRBV6-6 | NA | once | TGTGCCAGCAGTACCTCCGACAGCCGTTCCTACGAGCAGTACTTC | CASSTSDSRSYEQYF
TRBJ2-5 | 12 | TRBV6-6 | NA | NA | TGTGCCAGCAGTCATGCGGAGGAGACCCAGTACTTC | CASSHAEETQYF
TRBJ1-2 | 14 | TRBV6-5 | NA | NA | TGTGCCAGCAGTTACCGACAACCCAGCTATGGCTACACCTTC | CASSYRQPSYGYTF
TRBJ1-5 | 17 | TRBV5-3 | TRBD1 | NA | TGTGCCAGAAGCACCGATACCAAACAGGGGAACAGCCAGCCCCAGCATTTT | CARSTDTKQGNSQPQHF
TRBJ2-2 | 19 | TRBV7-6 | TRBD2 | NA | TGTGCCAGCAGCTTAGCGGTTAGCGGGGGGGCCCGGAGCACCGGGGAGCTGTTTTTT | CASSLAVSGGARSTGELFF
TRBJ1-2 | 14 | TRBV5-1 | NA | NA | TGCGCCAGCAAACCCCAGGGTGAAGGCTATGGCTACACCTTC | CASKPQGEGYGYTF
TRBJ2-6 | 17 | TRBV4-3 | NA | NA | TGCGCCAGCAGCCAAGAGGTGGGGGGTCCTGGGGCCAACGTCCTGACTTTC | CASSQEVGGPGANVLTF
TRBJ1-1 | 10 | TRBV2 | NA | NA | TGTGCCAGCAGTCTGGGCGAAGCTTTCTTT | CASSLGEAFF
TRBJ1-5 | 14 | TRBV6-5 | NA | NA | TGTGCCAGCAGTTGGTCGGGTAGCAATCAGCCCCAGCATTTT | CASSWSGSNQPQHF
TRBJ2-3 | 13 | TRBV15 | NA | once | TGTGCCACCAGCAGGGGTGGGGGGGATACGCAGTATTTT | CATSRGGGDTQYF
TRBJ2-7 | 15 | TRBV2 | TRBD1 | NA | TGTGCCAGCAGTGCTGGGACAGGGGTTACCTACGAGCAGTACTTC | CASSAGTGVTYEQYF
TRBJ1-2 | 15 | TRBV5-6 | TRBD1 | once | TGTGCCAGCAGTTGGACCGGACAGGCTAACTATGGCTACACCTTC | CASSWTGQANYGYTF
TRBJ1-6 | 14 | TRBV5-5 | NA | NA | TGTGCCAGCAGCTCGGACAATAATAATTCACCCCTCCACTTT | CASSSDNNNSPLHF
TRBJ2-2 | 17 | TRBV5-6 | TRBD1 | NA | TGTGCCAGCAACTCCCGAGGGACAGGGGGACTCACCGGGGAGCTGTTTTTT | CASNSRGTGGLTGELFF
TRBJ1-2 | 16 | TRBV7-9 | TRBD1 | once | TGTGCCAGCAGCTACCCCGGGACAGGAATGAACTATGGCTACACCTTC | CASSYPGTGMNYGYTF
TRBJ2-3 | 15 | TRBV5-1 | NA | NA | TGCGCCAGCAGCCTCATTTACTCTAGCACAGATACGCAGTATTTT | CASSLIYSSTDTQYF
TRBJ2-3 | 14 | TRBV10-1 | NA | NA | TGCGCCAGCAGTGTGACTACCCTTCCAGATACGCAGTATTTT | CASSVTTLPDTQYF
TRBJ2-1 | 16 | TRBV15 | NA | NA | TGTGCCACCAGCAGAGGATCTCAGGGGCGGAACAATGAGCAGTTCTTC | CATSRGSQGRNNEQFF
TRBJ1-5 | 13 | TRBV6-5 | TRBD1 | NA | TGTGCCATCAGGACAGGGGGAAATCAGCCCCAGCATTTT | CAIRTGGNQPQHF
TRBJ2-3 | 15 | TRBV5-1 | NA | NA | TGCGCCAGCAGCCTGAGGGGGATAAGCACAGATACGCAGTATTTT | CASSLRGISTDTQYF
TRBJ2-1 | 13 | TRBV6-2/TRBV6-3 | NA | NA | TGTGCCAGCAGTTATCCTCTAGGCGAGGAGCAGTTCTTC | CASSYPLGEEQFF
TRBJ2-7 | 16 | TRBV6-6 | NA | few | TGTGCCAGCAGTTCGACCCCCCTGCGGAGGGGTGACGAGCAGTACTTC | CASSSTPLRRGDEQYF
TRBJ2-7 | 15 | TRBV2 | TRBD1 | once | TGTGCCAGCAGAAGTAGGACAGGGGGAGGTGGCGAGCAGTACTTC | CASRSRTGGGGEQYF
TRBJ2-7 | 19 | TRBV23-1 | NA | NA | TGCGCCAGCAGTCCTCCCCAATGTTTGACCGGGACACCCGCCTACGAGCAGTACTTC | CASSPPQCLTGTPAYEQYF
TRBJ2-3 | 15 | TRBV30 | TRBD1 | NA | TGTGCCTGGAGTATCGGGACAGGGGTCGCAGATACGCAGTATTTT | CAWSIGTGVADTQYF
TRBJ2-7 | 12 | TRBV5-1 | NA | few | TGCGCCAGCAGCTTGTCGGGATACGAGCAGTACTTC | CASSLSGYEQYF
TRBJ2-2 | 11 | TRBV12-3/TRBV12-4 | NA | NA | TGTGCCAGCAGACTCACCGGGGAGCTGTTTTTT | CASRLTGELFF
TRBJ1-5 | 17 | TRBV24-1 | TRBD1 | NA | TGTGCCACCAGTGATTTGCACGACAGGGGGCTGAATCAGCCCCAGCATTTT | CATSDLHDRGLNQPQHF
TRBJ2-3 | 16 | TRBV10-2 | TRBD2 | NA | TGCGCCAGCAGCCCCATTGTAGCGGGGGGGCATGATACGCAGTATTTT | CASSPIVAGGHDTQYF
TRBJ2-7 | 18 | TRBV29-1 | TRBD2 | NA | TGCAGCGTAGATAGGCGGCTAGCGGGGGGGCCATTGACCTACGAGCAGTACTTC | CSVDRRLAGGPLTYEQYF
TRBJ2-1 | 14 | TRBV4-3 | TRBD1 | NA | TGCGCCAGCAGCTCCAGGGACAGGCTGAGGGAGCAGTTCTTC | CASSSRDRLREQFF
TRBJ1-3 | 15 | TRBV10-2 | TRBD1 | once | TGCGCCAGCAGGGGGACAGGGAACACTGGAAACACCATATATTTT | CASRGTGNTGNTIYF
TRBJ1-2 | 17 | TRBV5-6 | TRBD1 | NA | TGTGCCAGCAGCTTTAACGGACAGGGGGGAAGTAACTATGGCTACACCTTC | CASSFNGQGGSNYGYTF
TRBJ2-7 | 13 | TRBV7-9 | TRBD2 | NA | TGTGCCAGCAGACTAGCGCCCGGTTACGAGCAGTACTTC | CASRLAPGYEQYF
TRBJ2-3 | 15 | TRBV1 | NA | NA | TGCACCAGCAGCCGAAAGCGGGAGATACGGGATACGCAGTATTTT | CTSSRKREIRDTQYF
TRBJ2-7 | 13 | TRBV13 | NA | NA | TGTGCCAGCAGCTTCGGGACAACCTACGAGCAGTACTTC | CASSFGTTYEQYF
TRBJ2-7 | 13 | TRBV10-3 | TRBD2 | NA | TGTGCCATCAAAGGGACTAGCGGTGACGAGCAGTACTTC | CAIKGTSGDEQYF
TRBJ2-3 | 16 | TRBV19 | NA | NA | TGTGCCAGTAGTATTACAGGCCCCCCTTACGGGGATACGCAGTATTTT | CASSITGPPYGDTQYF
TRBJ2-1 | 17 | TRBV7-3 | NA | once | TGTGCCAGCAGCTTATACCACGGCGCGGGGTTCACCGATGAGCAGTTCTTC | CASSLYHGAGFTDEQFF